This T cell receptor beta chain was identified in a study of cytomegalovirus exposure and HLA in healthy donors. About the research overall: Earlier sequencing of 150 million to 200 million T cells yielded 100 million to 120 million unique TCR beta sequences.

The PCR made use of 60 Vbeta and 13 Jbeta primers. Repertoires were generated with immunoSEQ multiplex PCR, while TCRdb's copy carries only in-frame clones and drops some. This sample has about 180,000 clones, with 65% to 85% found just once. V was trimmed by 6 bases and J by 9 bases, leaving 15 bases between them. There are 13 residues in the CDR3. Germline V lookup: CDR1 SGHTA, CDR2 FQGNSA. The sample taken for sequencing was PBMCs. The clonotype was recovered from a girl between 5 and 17 years old in good health and CMV-seropositive. This chain joins TRBV7-2 and TRBJ2-1; the D gene is possibly TRBD1 (6 bases). The CDR3 loop reads CASRGADRSEQFF. As DNA, the CDR3 is TGTGCCAGCAGGGGGGCGGACCGGAGTGAGCAGTTCTTC.